The rows below give T cell receptor beta chains drawn from one sample of a study of blood T cell repertoires in COVID-19. Only in-frame clones appear in the TCRdb table, and some are missing; sequencing was by immunoSEQ multiplex PCR. This sample has approximately 130,000 clones, with roughly 85% found just once. Sequencing was performed on peripheral blood. The receptors here all came from a human donor in a cohort sampled during active COVID-19. CDR3s include the opening cysteine and the closing phenylalanine or tryptophan. Fields, in order: clone size, D gene, V gene, J gene, CDR3 DNA, CDR3 protein. D genes are given only for firm matches. Clone sizes are given selectively: once, few, many, or a class where the clone is expanded.

once	TRBD1	TRBV2	TRBJ2-1	TGTGCCACCCGGAATCGGACAGGGGCGCTCGATGAGCAGTTCTTC	CATRNRTGALDEQFF
-	TRBD2	TRBV29-1	TRBJ2-3	TGCAGCGCAGGGACCCTAGCGGGAGGAGCAGATACGCAGTATTTT	CSAGTLAGGADTQYF
few	TRBD1	TRBV5-1	TRBJ1-6	TGCGCCAGCAGCCGGGACAGGGGGAATTCACCCCTCCACTTT	CASSRDRGNSPLHF
-	TRBD1	TRBV6-2/TRBV6-3	TRBJ1-2	TGTGCCAGCAGCCCGACAGGGGTTGGCTACACCTTC	CASSPTGVGYTF
-	TRBD2	TRBV9	TRBJ2-3	TGTGCCAGCAGCGTAGGACTAGCGGGACTCACAGATACGCAGTATTTT	CASSVGLAGLTDTQYF
-	TRBD2	TRBV27	TRBJ2-3	TGTGCCAGCAGTGCGGCGGGGGGCCTCCGCACAGATACGCAGTATTTT	CASSAAGGLRTDTQYF
-	-	TRBV10-3	TRBJ1-5	TGTGCCATCAGTGAGGGCGGAGTACCAAATCAGCCCCAGCATTTT	CAISEGGVPNQPQHF
-	-	TRBV27	TRBJ2-5	TGTGCCAGTAAACAGGAGACCCAGTACTTC	CASKQETQYF
-	-	TRBV9	TRBJ1-5	TGTGCCAGCAGCCGACGTCACTACCATCAGCCCCAGCATTTT	CASSRRHYHQPQHF
-	TRBD1	TRBV27	TRBJ1-2	TGTGCCAGCAGGACAGGGGCGGGCGGCTACACCTTC	CASRTGAGGYTF
-	-	TRBV7-9	TRBJ2-5	TGTGCCAGCAGCTTAGGAAGTGGGTCAGGAGAGACCCAGTACTTC	CASSLGSGSGETQYF
-	-	TRBV10-2	TRBJ1-1	TGCGCCAGCAGAAGCGTGAACACTGAAGCTTTCTTT	CASRSVNTEAFF
once	TRBD2	TRBV7-2	TRBJ2-5	TGTGCCAGCAGCCCGGGACTAGCGGCCCTCCGGGAGACCCAGTACTTC	CASSPGLAALRETQYF
-	-	TRBV18	TRBJ1-5	TGTGCCAGCTCACTAGGGGCTGATGGCAATCAGCCCCAGCATTTT	CASSLGADGNQPQHF
-	-	TRBV7-6	TRBJ1-2	TGTGCCAGCAGCTTGAGCGCAAACTATGGCTACACCTTC	CASSLSANYGYTF
-	TRBD1	TRBV19	TRBJ1-3	TGTGCCAGTGGGATCCCCGGGACAGGGGGTAAAGCCTCTGGAAACACCATATATTTT	CASGIPGTGGKASGNTIYF
-	TRBD1	TRBV6-5	TRBJ1-2	TGTGCCAGCAGTTCAACAGGGGGACTCTATGGCTACACCTTC	CASSSTGGLYGYTF
-	TRBD2	TRBV24-1	TRBJ2-3	TGTGCCACCAGTGATGGAGGACTAGCGGGAGTCACAGATACGCAGTATTTT	CATSDGGLAGVTDTQYF
-	TRBD1	TRBV18	TRBJ1-1	TGTGCCAGCTCACCCTTGGACAGGGGTTCTGGGACTGAAGCTTTCTTT	CASSPLDRGSGTEAFF
-	-	TRBV5-1	TRBJ1-1	TGCGCCAGCAGCTTGGGCGGGTCCATCGGGAAAACTGAAGCTTTCTTT	CASSLGGSIGKTEAFF
-	TRBD2	TRBV9	TRBJ2-3	TGTGCCAGCAGCGTAGAAGGGGGACTAGCGGGTGTAGCAGATACGCAGTATTTT	CASSVEGGLAGVADTQYF
once	TRBD1	TRBV28	TRBJ2-2	TGTGCCAGCAGGCCACAGGGGACGGCCGGGGAGCTGTTTTTT	CASRPQGTAGELFF
many	-	TRBV9	TRBJ1-3	TGTGCCAGCAGGCCGGGGAGTGGAAACACCATATATTTT	CASRPGSGNTIYF
-	-	TRBV21-1	TRBJ1-1	TGTGCCAGCAGCAAAACTAAGACTGAGAAAACTGAAGCTTTCTTT	CASSKTKTEKTEAFF
-	-	TRBV11-2	TRBJ2-1	TGTGCCAGCAGCTTAGGGGGCGTTTGGGAGCAGTTCTTC	CASSLGGVWEQFF
-	-	TRBV24-1	TRBJ2-2	TGTGCCACCAGGGCAGGCCTGAACACCGGGGAGCTGTTTTTT	CATRAGLNTGELFF
-	TRBD2	TRBV5-1	TRBJ2-3	TGCGCCAGCAGCTTGCCTAGCGGGGCCACTAGCACAGATACGCAGTATTTT	CASSLPSGATSTDTQYF
-	-	TRBV10-2	TRBJ2-2	TGCGCCAGCATGATGCGGGGCGGGGTGAACACCGGGGAGCTGTTTTTT	CASMMRGGVNTGELFF
-	-	TRBV18	TRBJ1-1	TGTGCCACCATGGTGCGGGAAAACACTGAAGCTTTCTTT	CATMVRENTEAFF
-	TRBD1	TRBV10-3	TRBJ2-7	TGTGCCATCAGTGGACAGGGTCCCTGGGGCGAGCAGTACTTC	CAISGQGPWGEQYF
-	-	TRBV7-2	TRBJ1-2	TGTGCCAGCACCCTTCTGCGTTCGCCCTCCTATGGCTACACCTTC	CASTLLRSPSYGYTF
-	-	TRBV18	TRBJ2-7	TGTGCCAGCGGGGCGGGAAGCGGACGCTCCTACGAGCAGTACTTC	CASGAGSGRSYEQYF
-	TRBD2	TRBV19	TRBJ2-2	TGTGCCAGTAGTACTAGCGGGGGGGCCGGCACCGGGGAGCTGTTTTTT	CASSTSGGAGTGELFF
-	TRBD1	TRBV10-3	TRBJ1-1	TGTGCCATCAGTGGGACAGGGGACACTGAAGCTTTCTTT	CAISGTGDTEAFF
once	-	TRBV6-2/TRBV6-3	TRBJ1-5	TGTGCCAGCAGTACCACTCGCCAGGGGAGTCAGCCCCAGCATTTT	CASSTTRQGSQPQHF
-	TRBD1	TRBV19	TRBJ1-4	TGTGCCAGTAGTGTGGACAGGGGAAATGAAAAACTGTTTTTT	CASSVDRGNEKLFF
-	TRBD1	TRBV6-4	TRBJ1-4	TGTGCCAGCAGCTCGGGACAGGGGGCTAATGAAAAACTGTTTTTT	CASSSGQGANEKLFF
-	TRBD2	TRBV5-1	TRBJ2-2	TGCGCCAGCAGCTTGACGGGAGGGGAGACCGGGGAGCTGTTTTTT	CASSLTGGETGELFF
once	-	TRBV18	TRBJ2-6	TGTGCCAGCTCAGGGGGGACGGGCTCTGGGGCCAACGTCCTGACTTTC	CASSGGTGSGANVLTF
-	TRBD2	TRBV4-3	TRBJ2-3	TGCGCCAGCAGCCAAGGGACTAGCGGGGATGAGGGTACGCAGTATTTT	CASSQGTSGDEGTQYF
once	-	TRBV6-2/TRBV6-3	TRBJ2-5	TGTGCCAGCAGTCTTACCCGGCGGGAGACCCAGTACTTC	CASSLTRRETQYF
many	-	TRBV9	TRBJ1-2	TGTGCCAGCAGCGTACAAGAACTACCGACAGCTAACTATGGCTACACCTTC	CASSVQELPTANYGYTF
-	-	TRBV30	TRBJ1-2	TGTGCCTGGAGTGTAGGTGGGGCGCCCGGCTACACCTTC	CAWSVGGAPGYTF
-	TRBD1	TRBV6-5	TRBJ2-1	TGTGCCAGCATCCCCGGGACAGGTCCGTGGTTCTTC	CASIPGTGPWFF
-	TRBD1	TRBV5-4	TRBJ1-2	TGTGCCAGCATGCCCCTTCAGGGCCAGGGGGCCTATGGCTACACCTTC	CASMPLQGQGAYGYTF
once	TRBD1	TRBV27	TRBJ2-5	TGTGCCAGCAGATCGGGACAGGGTGGGGGAGAAAGTCAAGAGACCCAGTACTTC	CASRSGQGGGESQETQYF
-	-	TRBV30	TRBJ1-6	TGTGCCTGGAGTGTACAACCCCCCCTCCACTTT	CAWSVQPPLHF
-	TRBD2	TRBV24-1	TRBJ2-1	TGTGCCACCAGTAGCAGAAGGGGGACTAGCGGGATAGGTGAGCAGTTCTTC	CATSSRRGTSGIGEQFF
-	-	TRBV5-1	TRBJ1-4	TGCGCCAGCAGCTTGGGACAAAATGAAAAACTGTTTTTT	CASSLGQNEKLFF
-	-	TRBV5-6	TRBJ2-3	TGTGCCAGCAGCTTGGCCCAAGACAGGAGAAAGGATTTT	CASSLAQDRRKDF
-	TRBD1	TRBV25-1	TRBJ1-1	TGTGCCAGCAGCACAGGGGGCCTTAACACTGAAGCTTTCTTT	CASSTGGLNTEAFF
-	-	TRBV24-1	TRBJ2-3	TGTGCCACCAGTGCTCTAGGGGGGACAGAAGATACGCAGTATTTT	CATSALGGTEDTQYF
-	TRBD2	TRBV19	TRBJ2-1	TGTGCCAGTGCAATCCGGACTAGCGGGAGCGATGAGCAGTTCTTC	CASAIRTSGSDEQFF